The next 25 T cell receptor beta chains were all read from a single sample in a study of T-cell reconstitution after alpha-beta-depleted transplantation in children. Preparation of the TCRbeta library involved a method that used unique molecular identifiers. Using its own MiXCR run on the PCR reads, TCRdb lists one record per CDR3 protein. The table records more than 450,000 distinct CDR3 sequences, approximately 20% of them present only once. Sequences were derived from PBMCs from the stem cell graft donor, sampled from the stem cell graft. All receptors derive from a human donor who donated a stem cell graft to a child with acute lymphoblastic leukemia.

Ten or more counts support this clonotype. Compared with germline, one end of the junction differs, possibly owing to a read error. The chain employs TRBV5-1 and TRBJ1-2; D gene unclear. The CDR3 extends over 13 amino acids. The germline CDR1 and CDR2 sequences are SGHRS and YFSETQ. The CDR3: CASSLGPDYGYTF. The CDR3 bases are TGTGCCAGCAGCTTAGGTCCAGACTATGGCTACACCTTC.

This clonotype was detected only a few times. The CDR3 sequence: CSAKAGGNYGYTF. The CDR3 DNA sequence: TGCAGTGCTAAGGCAGGGGGCAACTATGGCTACACCTTC. This sequence joins TRBV20-1 and TRBJ1-2; 8 bases line up with TRBD1. Trimming cost V 4 bases and J 2 bases; bases outside gene matches: 3. This CDR3 has 13 residues. CDR1 and CDR2 (germline): DFQATT, SNEGSKA (reference sequence).

This clonotype has just a few counts. This rearrangement joins TRBV19 to TRBJ1-5, with D unclear. From germline, CDR1 is LNHDA and CDR2 SQIVND (reference sequence). Trimming shortened V by 3 bases and J by 3 bases, and 12 bases separated the two germline ends. This CDR3 region has 15 residues. The CDR3 bases are TGTGCCAGTAGTATTTCTGTCGGGGTCAATCAGCCCCAGCATTTT. This codes for CASSISVGVNQPQHF.

The table lists this clonotype with a few counts. This sequence joins TRBV6-1 and TRBJ2-3; 7 bases match TRBD1. From germline, CDR1 is MNHNS and CDR2 SASEGT. CDR3 length: 15 amino acids. V trimming: 6 bases; J trimming: 3 bases; junction bases outside the gene matches: 9. CDR3 DNA sequence: TGTGCCAGCAGCCCACGACAGGGTGGGACAGATACGCAGTATTTT. It translates to CASSPRQGGTDTQYF.

This sequence joins TRBV18 and TRBJ1-2; TRBD1 matches 7 bases. The V segment lost 2 bases and the J segment 6 bases; nucleotides outside the gene matches: 6. CDR1 KGHSH and CDR2 LQKENI come from the germline V gene. The CDR3 spans 14 residues. Here the CDR3 reads CASSPMDRINGYTF. In DNA, the CDR3 is TGTGCCAGCTCACCAATGGACAGGATCAATGGCTACACCTTC.

The chain combines TRBV9 with TRBJ2-2; D is undetermined. This CDR3 comprises 15 residues. Germline V gene sequence: CDR1 SGDLS, CDR2 YYNGEE. V dropped 0 bases and J dropped 3 bases, with 9 bases sitting between them. The chain's CDR3 is CASSVGRAHTGELFF. The CDR3 bases are TGTGCCAGCAGCGTAGGAAGGGCCCACACCGGGGAGCTGTTTTTT.

The rearrangement uses TRBV4-2 and TRBJ2-1, with 9 bases fitting TRBD2. CDR1 is LGHNA, CDR2 YNFKEQ, per germline. The V segment lost 3 bases and the J segment 12 bases; nucleotides outside the gene matches: 6. The CDR3 spans 13 residues. CDR3 coding DNA: TGTGCCAGCAGCCAGGTAGCGGGAGTCGGGCAGTTCTTC. It is translated as CASSQVAGVGQFF.

This clonotype was seen more than once but under ten times. The CDR3: CSAIQGAGPDTQYF. DNA for the CDR3: TGCAGTGCTATACAGGGGGCTGGCCCAGATACGCAGTATTTT. The V and J genes are TRBV20-1 and TRBJ2-3; 9 bases match TRBD1. The CDR3 has 14 amino acids. The J segment lost 4 bases and the V segment lost 4 bases, leaving 6 bases of the junction unmatched. Germline loops: CDR1 DFQATT, CDR2 SNEGSKA (reference sequence).

The rearrangement uses TRBV19 and TRBJ2-3, with unresolved D. CDR3 length equals 14 residues. The germline gives CDR1 LNHDA, CDR2 SQIVND (reference sequence). Trimming left V 0 bases short and J 1 base short, with 5 bases between. CDR3 amino acids: CASSIDIGTDTQYF. For the CDR3, the DNA is TGTGCCAGTAGTATAGATATCGGCACAGATACGCAGTATTTT.

This chain connects TRBV5-1 to TRBJ2-1; the match to TRBD2 covers 7 bases. Losses at the gene ends were 4 bases for V and 8 bases for J; bases not matched to a gene: 9. The CDR3 totals 14 residues. Germline values: CDR1 SGHRS, CDR2 YFSETQ. The DNA for the CDR3 is TGCGCCAGCAGCGTTAGCGGGCGCGTACATGAGCAGTTCTTC. As protein: CASSVSGRVHEQFF.

The rearrangement uses TRBV20-1 and TRBJ2-1, with 15 bases lining up with TRBD2. Looked up from germline, CDR1 is DFQATT and CDR2 is SNEGSKA (reference sequence). The V gene end was trimmed by 0 bases and the J gene end by 1 base; junction bases not matched to a gene: 10. The CDR3 spans 20 residues. The CDR3 DNA is TGCAGTGCTAGAGATCCACCGGGACTAGCGGGAGGAGGGTCCTACAATGAGCAGTTCTTC. It codes for CSARDPPGLAGGGSYNEQFF.

This clonotype occurred a few times. This chain uses TRBV5-6 with TRBJ2-1, with 8 bases fitting TRBD2. The germline V gene encodes CDR1 SGHDT and CDR2 YYEEEE. The CDR3 is 11 amino acids. V shed 4 bases and J 9 bases; nucleotides not matched to a gene: 0. In DNA, the CDR3 is TGTGCCAGCAGCACTAGCGGTGAGCAGTTCTTC. Amino acid sequence: CASSTSGEQFF.

The V gene is TRBV5-1, the J gene TRBJ2-6, with 7 bases that match TRBD1. Unmatched junction bases numbered 15, after V lost 6 bases and J lost 0 bases. The CDR3 covers 19 residues. Germline V gene sequence: CDR1 SGHRS, CDR2 YFSETQ. The CDR3 protein is CASIKDRQALFSGANVLTF. In DNA form, the CDR3 reads TGCGCCAGCATCAAGGACAGGCAAGCCCTATTCTCTGGGGCCAACGTCCTGACTTTC.

The V gene is TRBV2, the J gene TRBJ2-7; TRBD2 is a possible D gene (5 bases). This CDR3 is built from 15 residues. Germline lookup yields CDR1 SNHLY and CDR2 FYNNEI. The V end lost 2 bases, the J end lost 2 bases, and 13 bases lay between the germline ends. CDR3 in DNA: TGTGCCAGCAGTGAACATGTGGGAGCGACCTACGAGCAGTACTTC. It specifies CASSEHVGATYEQYF.

In this sample, this clonotype turned up a few times. The chain couples TRBV27 to TRBJ2-2, with TRBD2 matching 7 bases. This CDR3 region has 14 residues. V shed 4 bases, J shed 6 bases, and the junction held 5 bases outside the gene matches. Germline V gene sequence: CDR1 MNHEY, CDR2 SMNVEV (reference sequence). The chain's CDR3 is CASSSGLVSGELFF. CDR3 nucleotides: TGTGCCAGCAGTTCAGGACTAGTCTCCGGGGAGCTGTTTTTT.

This clonotype was found many times. V usage is TRBV7-9 and J usage is TRBJ2-1, with 14 nucleotides matching TRBD2. This CDR3 has 15 residues. Trimming cost V 5 bases and J 8 bases; bases outside gene matches: 5. Germline CDR1 and CDR2: SEHNR and FQNEAQ (reference sequence). The CDR3 bases are TGTGCCAGCAGCCTCGGGACTAGCGGGAGCGATGAGCAGTTCTTC. It specifies CASSLGTSGSDEQFF.

The V call is TRBV7-2, the J call TRBJ2-5, with 14 bases lining up with TRBD2. In germline, CDR1 is SGHTA, CDR2 FQGNSA. V shed 5 bases and J 9 bases; nucleotides not matched to a gene: 5. This CDR3 is 14 amino acids long. CDR3 sequence: CASSTGLAGDPQYF. The CDR3 region has the DNA TGTGCCAGCAGCACGGGACTAGCGGGGGACCCCCAGTACTTC. The whole variable domain, filled in from reference TRBV7-2 and TRBJ2-5, reads GAGVSQSPSNKVTEKGKDVELRCDPISGHTALYWYRQSLGQGLEFLIYFQGNSAPDKSGLPSDRFSAERTGGSVSTLTIQRTQQEDSAVYLCASSTGLAGDPQYFGPGTRLLVL.

This clonotype was seen only a few times. The chain links TRBV13 to TRBJ2-1; D call uncertain. V shed 0 bases and J shed 3 bases, with 15 bases lying between them. CDR3 size: 17 residues. Germline V gene data show CDR1 as PRHDT and CDR2 as FYEKMQ (reference sequence). Here the CDR3 reads CASSLGVRLIIYNEQFF. Written as DNA, the CDR3 is TGTGCCAGCAGCTTAGGAGTCAGGTTAATAATCTACAATGAGCAGTTCTTC.

In this sample, this clonotype turned up many times. The chain is built from TRBV5-1 and TRBJ2-1, with no clear D. Germline CDR1 SGHRS, CDR2 YFSETQ. This CDR3 is built from 14 residues. Trimming stripped 3 bases from V and 5 bases from J, with 12 bases between. The CDR3 region has the DNA TGCGCCAGCAGCTGGTTAGCTCGAAACAATGAGCAGTTCTTC. It encodes CASSWLARNNEQFF.

This clonotype was found a few times. The rearrangement links TRBV5-1 to TRBJ2-1; 10 bases line up with TRBD2. V was pared by 0 bases and J by 8 bases, with 14 bases of the junction left unmatched. The CDR3 totals 18 residues. Looked up from germline, CDR1 is SGHRS and CDR2 is YFSETQ. The CDR3 nucleotides are TGCGCCAGCAGCTTGGGAACTAGCGGGATGCCAACCCGGGATGAGCAGTTCTTC. Its translation is CASSLGTSGMPTRDEQFF. Drawing the rest from reference TRBV5-1 and TRBJ2-1, the complete variable domain is KAGVTQTPRYLIKTRGQQVTLSCSPISGHRSVSWYQQTPGQGLQFLFEYFSETQRNKGNFPGRFSGRQFSNSRSEMNVSTLELGDSALYLCASSLGTSGMPTRDEQFFGPGTRLTVL.

The J gene is TRBJ2-6, the V gene TRBV4-1; no clear D. The CDR3 is 18 amino acids. V lost 4 bases and J lost 0, with 16 bases in between. Germline CDR1 is MGHRA and CDR2 is YSYEKL. The CDR3 is CASSPSNAFGSGANVLTF. The DNA of the CDR3 is TGCGCCAGCAGCCCAAGTAATGCTTTCGGCTCTGGGGCCAACGTCCTGACTTTC.

This clonotype was counted between two and nine times. The V and J genes are TRBV6-5 and TRBJ2-7; D is perhaps TRBD2 (5 bases). V shed 2 bases and J shed 6 bases, with 20 bases lying between them. Germline V gives CDR1 MNHEY, CDR2 SVGAGI. The CDR3 loop spans 16 amino acids. CDR3 sequence (DNA): TGTGCCAGCAGTTACAGTGCCTCGGGATCGGGGAGCGAGCAGTACTTC. Amino acids: CASSYSASGSGSEQYF.

The chain couples TRBV19 to TRBJ2-2; TRBD1 aligns across 7 bases. Germline CDR1 and CDR2: LNHDA and SQIVND (reference sequence). This CDR3 is built from 16 residues. The junction had 13 bases not matched to a gene; V was cut back by 10 bases and J by 2 bases. CDR3 protein: CATSNHQGVNTGELFF. The CDR3 DNA follows: TGTGCCACGTCTAACCACCAGGGGGTAAACACCGGGGAGCTGTTTTTT.

There are a few counts of this clonotype. V gene TRBV7-3 combines with J gene TRBJ2-1; TRBD2 matches at 8 bases. The CDR3 spans 13 residues. Germline CDR1 is SGHTA and CDR2 is FQGTGA. Germline trimming cut 1 base from V and 9 bases from J; bases unmatched to any gene: 2. The CDR3 reads CASSLILAAEQFF. The CDR3 DNA is TGTGCCAGCAGCTTAATACTAGCGGCTGAGCAGTTCTTC.

This clonotype was picked up many times. V usage is TRBV7-6 and J usage is TRBJ2-2, with 9 bases fitting TRBD1. Unmatched junction bases numbered 6, after V lost 5 bases and J lost 5 bases. The CDR3 runs 15 residues. The germline gives CDR1 SGHVS, CDR2 FNYEAQ. This CDR3 reads CASSITGGVTGELFF. The DNA of the CDR3 is TGTGCCAGCAGCATTACAGGGGGCGTTACCGGGGAGCTGTTTTTT.